This TCR beta chain appears in the sequencing data of a study of blood T cells in healthy people across ages. Primers used in a second PCR of roughly 6 to 11 cycles were a sample-barcoded 5' primer and a J-beta primer mix. Each cDNA molecule was tagged by a template-switch adaptor with 12 random nucleotides. Each single sample gave us at least 2.5 million CDR3-containing paired-end reads. One entry per CDR3 protein, called by TCRdb with MiXCR from the 5' RACE reads. The data contain about 690,000 distinct CDR3 sequences, about 43% of them seen just once; the ten biggest clones take up about 30%. General study points: Per million T cells, TCR beta diversity dropped roughly linearly as age increased.

Only a few counts were recorded for this clonotype. Antigen unknown. The length of the CDR3 is 12 residues. Germline V lookup: CDR1 MNHNS, CDR2 SASEGT. Trimming stripped 2 bases from V and 3 bases from J, with 4 bases between. Every donor provided ten milliliters of peripheral blood. Sequenced: blood. The chain has TRBV6-1 and TRBJ1-1; D is ambiguous. This receptor was taken from a man older than 75 in good health. The CDR3 reads CASSETDTEAFF. The CDR3 bases are TGTGCCAGCAGTGAAACGGACACTGAAGCTTTCTTT.